What follows are 4 T cell receptor beta chains derived from one specimen sequenced in a study of blood T cell repertoires in COVID-19. Method: immunoSEQ multiplex PCR; TCRdb's copy keeps in-frame clones and lacks some. This sample has a few hundred thousand clones; more than 75% occur once, and the top ten carry about 1.2%. Sequencing input: PBMCs or T cells enriched from blood (not recorded which). The receptors come from a woman under 30 who had recovered from COVID-19.

The chain recombines TRBV27 with TRBJ1-1; 7 bases match TRBD1. The CDR3 runs to 14 residues. Germline lookup yields CDR1 MNHEY and CDR2 SMNVEV (reference sequence). Unmatched junction bases numbered 6, after V lost 5 bases and J lost 3 bases. The CDR3 here is CASSITGVHTEAFF. The DNA for the CDR3 is TGTGCCAGCAGTATTACAGGGGTCCACACTGAAGCTTTCTTT.

The chain recombines TRBV6-1 with TRBJ1-3; no clear D gene. CDR1 and CDR2 (germline): MNHNS, SASEGT. Trimming pared 2 bases from V and 4 bases from J, leaving 9 bases between. The CDR3 length is 14 residues. The CDR3 is CASSELTSGNTIYF. The CDR3, as DNA: TGTGCCAGCAGTGAATTGACATCAGGAAACACCATATATTTT.

V is TRBV27 and J is TRBJ1-6; D gene uncertain. Germline assignment: CDR1 MNHEY and CDR2 SMNVEV (reference sequence). The CDR3 is 12 amino acids. Trimming took 3 bases from V and 10 from J, leaving 7 bases between them. CDR3 protein: CASSFSNSPLHF. CDR3 nucleotides: TGTGCCAGCAGTTTTTCTAACTCACCCCTCCACTTT.

This chain connects TRBV7-9 to TRBJ1-2; no reliable D call. CDR1 is SEHNR, CDR2 FQNEAQ, per germline (reference sequence). The length of the CDR3 is 14 residues. The V end was cut by 1 base, the J end by 4 bases, with 10 bases between. The chain's CDR3 is CASSLEGATYGYTF. CDR3 bases: TGTGCCAGCAGCTTAGAGGGAGCGACCTATGGCTACACCTTC.